This T cell receptor (beta chain) is from a study of cytomegalovirus exposure and HLA in healthy donors. Details on this clone: Its cognate antigen is unknown.

The PCR used 60 Vbeta and 13 Jbeta primers. Method: immunoSEQ multiplex PCR; TCRdb's copy keeps in-frame clones and lacks some. The repertoire holds about 85,000 clones, with around 74% as singletons. Broader study findings: What was likely a sequencing artifact was a cluster of highly shared sequence variants. In a later analysis, productive TCRs from donors in an Asian-associated ancestry cluster reportedly carried fewer N-insertions than the cohort mean. Within an earlier analysis, most TCR beta V segments proved productive either about 90% or about 30% of the time. More than 15,000 TCR beta sequences were associated with HLA alleles at 0.05 false discovery rate in a later analysis.

Trimming took off 7 bases at V and 2 bases at J, with 9 bases between the two ends. Per germline, CDR1 MDHEN and CDR2 SYDVKM. This CDR3 has 12 residues. This TCR came from a boy younger than 18 in good health and CMV-seronegative. The gene calls are TRBV28 and TRBJ2-7, with D perhaps TRBD1 (5 bases). Sequenced material: PBMCs. CDR3 nucleotide sequence: TGTGCCAGCAAGGGGCCAACCTACGAGCAGTACTTC. Translation gives CASKGPTYEQYF.